Presented here are 20 T cell receptor beta chains from one specimen sequenced in a study of cytomegalovirus exposure and HLA in healthy donors. The repertoire was sequenced with immunoSEQ multiplex PCR; TCRdb's copy has only in-frame clones and lacks some. In the table there are roughly 330,000 clones, approximately 90% of which are singletons. Source material: PBMCs. The source of these receptors is a woman under 40 in good health and CMV-seropositive.

This clone was seen once. This chain connects TRBV2 to TRBJ2-5; 9 nucleotides align to TRBD1. CDR1 SNHLY and CDR2 FYNNEI come from the germline V gene. V lost 4 bases to trimming and J lost 1 base; unmatched junction nucleotides: 7. The CDR3 has 16 residues. The CDR3: CASSVSGTGSQETQYF. CDR3 DNA: TGTGCCAGCAGTGTTTCCGGGACAGGGTCCCAAGAGACCCAGTACTTC. The variable domain in full, completed from reference TRBV2 and TRBJ2-5, reads EPEVTQTPSHQVTQMGQEVILRCVPISNHLYFYWYRQILGQKVEFLVSFYNNEISEKSEIFDDQFSVERPDGSNFTLKIRSTKLEDSAMYFCASSVSGTGSQETQYFGPGTRLLVL.

This chain joins TRBV29-1 and TRBJ2-7; D may be TRBD1 or TRBD2 (7 bases each). The V end was cut by 6 bases, the J end by 8 bases, with 17 bases between. The CDR3 runs to 12 residues. Germline values: CDR1 SQVTM, CDR2 ANQGSEA. CDR3 sequence: CSVRGGSIQQYF. CDR3 sequence (DNA): TGCAGCGTCAGGGGGGGTAGTATTCAGCAGTACTTC.

The chain combines TRBV14 with TRBJ2-5; 8 bases are shared with TRBD1. Germline lookup yields CDR1 SGHDN and CDR2 FVKESK. The junction had 6 bases not matched to a gene; V was cut back by 4 bases and J by 2 bases. The CDR3 covers 15 residues. CDR3 protein: CASSLWDRPQETQYF. The DNA of the CDR3 is TGTGCCAGCAGCCTTTGGGACAGGCCACAAGAGACCCAGTACTTC.

This clone was counted a single time. This chain links TRBV7-2 with TRBJ2-1; 13 bases are a match to TRBD2. CDR3 length equals 15 residues. J was trimmed by 7 bases and V by 5 bases; bases with no gene match: 5. From germline, CDR1 is SGHTA and CDR2 FQGNSA. The CDR3 here is CASSIWTSGSNEQFF. As DNA, the CDR3 is TGTGCCAGCAGCATCTGGACTAGCGGGAGTAATGAGCAGTTCTTC.

The CDR3 nucleotides read TGTGCCAGCAGCTCGGTCGGACAGGGGGCGCGGGGCTACACCTTC. Translation gives CASSSVGQGARGYTF. The chain recombines TRBV5-6 with TRBJ1-2; 11 bases map to TRBD1. Germline V gene sequence: CDR1 SGHDT, CDR2 YYEEEE. This CDR3 contains 15 residues. V lost 3 bases and J lost 8; bases outside the gene matches: 9.

The DNA of the CDR3 is TGTGCCAGCAGTCCGGGACAACAGTTATATACGCAGTATTTT. This gives the protein CASSPGQQLYTQYF. The chain has TRBV6-5 and TRBJ2-3; tentatively, D is TRBD1 (6 bases). Trimming removed 5 bases at V and 7 bases at J, with 16 bases between. Germline V gene sequence: CDR1 MNHEY, CDR2 SVGAGI. The CDR3 has 14 residues.

The V gene is TRBV28, the J gene TRBJ2-5; D uncertain. Deletions cut 5 bases from V and 2 bases from J, with 15 bases between. Germline values: CDR1 MDHEN, CDR2 SYDVKM. The CDR3 covers 15 residues. The CDR3, as DNA: TGTGCCAGCAGTCCTTTGGCGGCGGAGCAAGAGACCCAGTACTTC. It yields the protein CASSPLAAEQETQYF.

This sequence joins TRBV5-5 and TRBJ1-5; D ambiguous. V was trimmed by 0 bases and J by 2 bases, leaving 9 bases between them. Germline V gives CDR1 SGHKS, CDR2 YYEKEE (reference sequence). CDR3 length: 15 residues. CDR3 sequence: CASSLVGWGNQPQHF. As DNA, the CDR3 is TGTGCCAGCAGCTTGGTCGGATGGGGCAATCAGCCCCAGCATTTT.

This chain joins TRBV6-5 and TRBJ2-1, with D possibly matching TRBD1 (6 bases). Germline CDR1 is MNHEY and CDR2 is SVGAGI. Trimming pared 4 bases from V and 8 bases from J, leaving 12 bases between. The length of the CDR3 is 13 residues. The DNA for the CDR3 is TGTGCCAGCAGTTTCGCACAGGGCTATGAGCAGTTCTTC. Translated: CASSFAQGYEQFF.

The chain couples TRBV6-5 to TRBJ1-1; D unresolved. V was clipped by 5 bases and J by 2 bases, with 9 bases between them. Germline V gene sequence: CDR1 MNHEY, CDR2 SVGAGI. This CDR3 is 13 amino acids long. The CDR3 reads CASSIQENTEAFF. The CDR3, as DNA: TGTGCCAGCAGTATTCAGGAAAACACTGAAGCTTTCTTT.

J is TRBJ2-2 and V is TRBV10-3, with D unresolved. Looked up from germline, CDR1 is ENHRY and CDR2 is SYGVKD. The CDR3 is 12 residues long. V lost 3 bases, J lost 6 bases, and 5 bases lay in between. The CDR3 bases are TGTGCCATCAGTGACTTTGCCGGGGAGCTGTTTTTT. This encodes CAISDFAGELFF.

The V and J genes are TRBV6-5 and TRBJ1-5, with 7 bases matching TRBD1. Trimming removed 6 bases from V and 2 bases from J; junction bases left unmatched: 1. The CDR3 length is 13 residues. The germline gives CDR1 MNHEY, CDR2 SVGAGI. This chain's CDR3 is CASSRGGNQPQHF. Here the CDR3 DNA reads TGTGCCAGCAGCAGGGGGGGCAATCAGCCCCAGCATTTT.

The rearrangement joins TRBV7-9 to TRBJ2-7, with a possible D match to TRBD1 (5 bases). The germline gives CDR1 SEHNR, CDR2 FQNEAQ (reference sequence). This CDR3 has 14 amino acids. Trimming shortened V by 5 bases and J by 3 bases, and 14 bases separated the two germline ends. For the CDR3, the DNA is TGTGCCAGCAGCCCCCGACAGTTGCGCTACGAGCAGTACTTC. Residues: CASSPRQLRYEQYF. The full variable domain, in which reference TRBV7-9 and TRBJ2-7 provide the parts outside the CDR3, is DTGVSQNPRHKITKRGQNVTFRCDPISEHNRLYWYRQTLGQGPEFLTYFQNEAQLEKSRLLSDRFSAERPKGSFSTLEIQRTEQGDSAMYLCASSPRQLRYEQYFGPGTRLTVT.

The V call is TRBV6-4, the J call TRBJ2-7, with D possibly matching TRBD1 (5 bases). This CDR3 is built from 15 residues. CDR1 MRHNA and CDR2 SNTAGT come from the germline V gene. V was clipped by 6 bases and J by 7 bases, with 22 bases between them. The chain's CDR3 is CASRDIYTPLGEQYF. CDR3 coding DNA: TGTGCCAGCAGGGACATTTACACTCCGCTGGGAGAGCAGTACTTC.

The chain couples TRBV27 to TRBJ2-5; 7 bases match TRBD1. After removal of 4 bases from V and 5 bases from J, the junction contained 13 bases not matched to a gene. The V gene's germline CDR1 is MNHEY and CDR2 SMNVEV (reference sequence). The CDR3 has 16 residues. CDR3 sequence: CASSSGQRTQGETQYF. The CDR3 nucleotides are TGTGCCAGCAGTTCGGGACAGAGGACACAAGGGGAGACCCAGTACTTC.

The gene calls are TRBV4-1 and TRBJ1-5; perhaps TRBD1 as D (6 bases). The CDR3 contains 16 residues. Germline CDR1 reads MGHRA; CDR2 reads YSYEKL. V dropped 0 bases and J dropped 2 bases, with 11 bases sitting between them. The CDR3 DNA reads as TGCGCCAGCAGCCAAGAGCAGGCAGGGGGCAATCAGCCCCAGCATTTT. Amino acid sequence: CASSQEQAGGNQPQHF.

The chain joins TRBV7-8 to TRBJ2-1, with TRBD1 matching 7 bases. V trimming: 2 bases; J trimming: 2 bases; junction bases outside the gene matches: 0. CDR1 is SGHVS, CDR2 FQNEAQ, per germline. CDR3 size: 14 residues. CDR3 coding DNA: TGTGCCAGCAGCTTACAGGGGGCCTACAATGAGCAGTTCTTC. Amino acids: CASSLQGAYNEQFF.

The rearrangement links TRBV7-2 to TRBJ2-7; 8 bases match TRBD2. V shed 5 bases and J 2 bases; nucleotides not matched to a gene: 8. CDR3 length equals 15 residues. The germline gives CDR1 SGHTA, CDR2 FQGNSA. The CDR3 DNA follows: TGTGCCAGCAGCCCCCGTGCGGGGGGAACCTACGAGCAGTACTTC. It codes for CASSPRAGGTYEQYF.

The chain employs TRBV9 and TRBJ2-5; D is undetermined. Germline loops: CDR1 SGDLS, CDR2 YYNGEE. This CDR3 is built from 13 residues. Trimming took 0 bases from V and 6 from J, leaving 9 bases between them. The CDR3 region has the DNA TGTGCCAGCAGCGTAGATGGGGTTCAGACCCAGTACTTC. It yields the protein CASSVDGVQTQYF.

The J gene is TRBJ1-5, the V gene TRBV11-2, with D possibly TRBD1 on 5 matching bases. CDR3 size: 14 residues. Trimming removed 5 bases at V and 7 bases at J, with 15 bases between. From germline, CDR1 is SGHAT and CDR2 FQNNGV. DNA of the CDR3: TGTGCCAGCAGCCTAGGGGAGATTGGACAGCCCCAGCATTTT. Residues: CASSLGEIGQPQHF.